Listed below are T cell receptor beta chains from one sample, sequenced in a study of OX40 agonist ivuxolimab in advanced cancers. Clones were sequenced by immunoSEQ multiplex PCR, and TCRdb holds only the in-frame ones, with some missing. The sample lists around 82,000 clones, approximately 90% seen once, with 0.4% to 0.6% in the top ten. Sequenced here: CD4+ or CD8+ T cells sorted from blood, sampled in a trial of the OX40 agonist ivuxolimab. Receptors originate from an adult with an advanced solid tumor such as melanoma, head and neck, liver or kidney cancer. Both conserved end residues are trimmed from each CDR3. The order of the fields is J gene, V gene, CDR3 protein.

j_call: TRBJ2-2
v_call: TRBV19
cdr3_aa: ASSSGGANTGELF

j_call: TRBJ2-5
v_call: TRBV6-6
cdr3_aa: ATWDRGGETQY

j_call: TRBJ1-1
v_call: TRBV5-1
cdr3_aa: ASSLGWQQSNTEAF

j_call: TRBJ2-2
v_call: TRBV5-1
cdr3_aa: ASSLSGSLGTGELF

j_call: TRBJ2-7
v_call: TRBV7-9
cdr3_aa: ASSPQGAYEQY

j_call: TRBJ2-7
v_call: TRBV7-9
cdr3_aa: ASATLTYEQY

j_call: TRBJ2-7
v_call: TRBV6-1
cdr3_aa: ASSDWTHYEQY

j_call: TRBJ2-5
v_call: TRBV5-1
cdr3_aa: ASSLTGGRGKETQY

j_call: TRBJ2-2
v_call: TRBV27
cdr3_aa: ASSRAGVGGELF

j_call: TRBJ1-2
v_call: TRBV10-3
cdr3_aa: AIPGGGVYGYT